The 8 T cell receptor beta chains presented below share a single source sample, sequenced in a study of blood T cell repertoires in COVID-19. TCRdb's copy holds only in-frame clones and misses some; the assay was immunoSEQ multiplex PCR. The repertoire holds 200,000 to 300,000 clones, with approximately 87% as singletons. Material for sequencing was peripheral blood. All receptors derive from a woman aged 40 to 50 who had recovered from COVID-19.

This rearrangement joins TRBV7-6 to TRBJ2-1; 10 bases map to TRBD2. Germline V gene lookup returns CDR1 SGHVS and CDR2 FNYEAQ. Trimming cost V 1 base and J 0 bases; bases outside gene matches: 15. The CDR3 runs 21 residues. The CDR3 sequence: CASSLEGQGGTSDSSYNEQFF. CDR3 coding DNA: TGTGCCAGCAGCTTAGAGGGGCAGGGAGGGACTAGCGATAGCTCCTACAATGAGCAGTTCTTC.

The V call is TRBV5-1, the J call TRBJ2-1, with 7 bases aligning to TRBD1. CDR1 is SGHRS and CDR2 is YFSETQ in the germline V gene. After removal of 1 base from V and 7 bases from J, the junction contained 8 bases not matched to a gene. The CDR3 spans 15 residues. The DNA of the CDR3 is TGCGCCAGCAGCTTGCGCACAGGGGCGCATAATGAGCAGTTCTTC. Translating gives CASSLRTGAHNEQFF. The complete variable domain, with remaining parts taken from reference TRBV5-1 and TRBJ2-1, reads KAGVTQTPRYLIKTRGQQVTLSCSPISGHRSVSWYQQTPGQGLQFLFEYFSETQRNKGNFPGRFSGRQFSNSRSEMNVSTLELGDSALYLCASSLRTGAHNEQFFGPGTRLTVL.

The chain is built from TRBV5-6 and TRBJ2-7; 11 nucleotides align to TRBD1. CDR3 length equals 15 residues. CDR1 and CDR2 from the germline V gene are SGHDT and YYEEEE. V lost 2 bases and J lost 3; bases outside the gene matches: 4. Written as DNA, the CDR3 is TGTGCCAGCAGCTTCGGCGGGACAGGGGGCTACGAGCAGTACTTC. Amino acids: CASSFGGTGGYEQYF.

The gene calls are TRBV10-3 and TRBJ2-1; 8 bases agree with TRBD2. The V segment lost 3 bases and the J segment 7 bases; nucleotides outside the gene matches: 8. Germline V gene lookup returns CDR1 ENHRY and CDR2 SYGVKD. This CDR3 spans 15 amino acids. The CDR3 coding sequence is TGTGCCATCAGTGACCTCCCGGGGGGGGTGAATGAGCAGTTCTTC. Amino acids: CAISDLPGGVNEQFF.

This chain links TRBV2 with TRBJ2-6; the match to TRBD1 covers 7 bases. V was pared by 5 bases and J by 0 bases, with 4 bases of the junction left unmatched. CDR1 and CDR2 from the germline V gene are SNHLY and FYNNEI. The length of the CDR3 is 16 residues. The CDR3 loop reads CASSPGQSSGANVLTF. CDR3 nucleotide sequence: TGTGCCAGCAGTCCGGGACAGTCCTCTGGGGCCAACGTCCTGACTTTC.

The J gene is TRBJ1-2, the V gene TRBV5-4; unclear D gene. Germline V gene data show CDR1 as SGHNT and CDR2 as YYREEE (reference sequence). Trimming pared 4 bases from V and 3 bases from J, leaving 10 bases between. The length of the CDR3 is 13 residues. In DNA form, the CDR3 reads TGTGCCAGCAGCCGAGACACCTACTATGGCTACACCTTC. Its protein is CASSRDTYYGYTF.

This chain connects TRBV13 to TRBJ2-7; D remains unclear. Germline CDR1 reads PRHDT; CDR2 reads FYEKMQ (reference sequence). The CDR3 covers 14 residues. Trimming stripped 5 bases from V and 3 bases from J, with 14 bases between. The CDR3 region is CASSERLDFYEQYF. In DNA form, the CDR3 reads TGTGCCAGCAGCGAACGACTCGACTTCTACGAGCAGTACTTC. Filled out from reference TRBV13 and TRBJ2-7, the complete variable domain reads AAGVIQSPRHLIKEKRETATLKCYPIPRHDTVYWYQQGPGQDPQFLISFYEKMQSDKGSIPDRFSAQQFSDYHSELNMSSLELGDSALYFCASSERLDFYEQYFGPGTRLTVT.

The chain is built from TRBV6-5 and TRBJ1-4; TRBD1 agrees at 7 bases. CDR1 is MNHEY and CDR2 is SVGAGI in the germline V gene. The ends lost 4 bases at V and 11 bases at J; junction bases unmatched: 10. CDR3 length equals 14 residues. CDR3 loop: CASSLQDRAQKLFF. The CDR3 DNA reads as TGTGCCAGCAGTTTACAAGACAGGGCACAGAAACTGTTTTTT.